A single sample gave rise to the 21 T cell receptor beta chains below, sequenced in a study of blood T cell repertoires in COVID-19 (dated by TCRdb to 2020 to 2022). The library was built by means of the immunoSEQ multiplex PCR assay. TCRdb provides this immuneACCESS table in a form limited to in-frame rearrangements. Some clones are lacking; in checked studies, under half of them reflect an unresolved V gene, and why the rest are absent is not known. The sample includes some 380,000 clones, with roughly 87% observed a single time. The ten largest make up over 2% of the sample. Sequencing input: PBMCs or T cells enriched from blood (not recorded which). The receptor source for this set is a woman between 40 and 50 years old with acute COVID-19.

This clone was detected only once. This chain uses TRBV19 with TRBJ1-2, with 8 bases that match TRBD1. CDR3 length: 12 residues. The J segment lost 5 bases and the V segment lost 10 bases, leaving 6 bases of the junction unmatched. The germline V gene has CDR1 LNHDA and CDR2 SQIVND (reference sequence). The CDR3 DNA reads TGTGCCACCGAAGGACAGGGATATGGCTACACCTTC. Protein sequence: CATEGQGYGYTF.

The V call is TRBV6-4, the J call TRBJ2-3; 12 positions match TRBD2. This CDR3 has 14 amino acids. Germline lookup yields CDR1 MRHNA and CDR2 SNTAGT. V lost 4 bases, J lost 4 bases, and 0 bases stayed unmatched. CDR3 DNA sequence: TGTGCCAGCAGTGCTAGCGGGGGGGCAGATACGCAGTATTTT. Translated, it gives CASSASGGADTQYF.

This chain links TRBV2 with TRBJ1-1; tentative D call: TRBD1 (5 bases). Germline assignment: CDR1 SNHLY and CDR2 FYNNEI. The CDR3 has 11 residues. Trimming removed 7 bases at V and 4 bases at J, with 7 bases between. The CDR3 nucleotides are TGTGCCAGCACAGGGTTCACTGAAGCTTTCTTT. Encoded protein: CASTGFTEAFF.

V usage is TRBV30 and J usage is TRBJ1-2; the D is unclear. CDR3 length: 13 amino acids. Trimming removed 6 bases at V and 7 bases at J, with 18 bases between. Germline values: CDR1 GTSNPN, CDR2 SVGIG (reference sequence). CDR3 amino acids: CACSPRRAGGYTF. Written as DNA, the CDR3 is TGTGCCTGCTCCCCGAGGCGGGCGGGTGGCTACACCTTC.

CDR3 region: CASSVDNSGGGTDTQYF. The CDR3 DNA reads TGTGCCAGCAGCGTAGATAATAGCGGGGGTGGCACAGATACGCAGTATTTT. This sequence joins TRBV9 and TRBJ2-3; TRBD2 matches 9 bases. CDR1 SGDLS and CDR2 YYNGEE come from the germline V gene. The trim removed 0 bases at V and 1 base at J, leaving 6 bases unmatched. The CDR3 totals 17 residues.

This chain uses TRBV19 with TRBJ2-1; the D gene is possibly TRBD1 (6 bases). Trimming removed 4 bases at V and 5 bases at J, with 15 bases between. The CDR3 totals 15 residues. CDR1 is LNHDA and CDR2 is SQIVND in the germline V gene (reference sequence). The CDR3 DNA reads as TGTGCCAGTAGTACCAGCAGGGGTTGGCACAATGAGCAGTTCTTC. It encodes CASSTSRGWHNEQFF.

J is TRBJ1-1 and V is TRBV9; TRBD1 matches at 7 bases. Germline V gives CDR1 SGDLS, CDR2 YYNGEE. This CDR3 has 12 amino acids. Trimming took 4 bases from V and 5 from J; bases not matched to a gene: 2. CDR3 nucleotide sequence: TGTGCCAGCAGCCCACAGGGGACTGAAGCTTTCTTT. Residues: CASSPQGTEAFF.

V gene TRBV11-2 combines with J gene TRBJ2-3; 7 bases line up with TRBD1. V shed 6 bases and J 3 bases; nucleotides not matched to a gene: 15. This CDR3 comprises 17 residues. Germline V gene data show CDR1 as SGHAT and CDR2 as FQNNGV. Here the CDR3 reads CASSYTPGTERTDTQYF. CDR3 in DNA: TGTGCCAGCAGTTACACACCAGGGACAGAACGGACAGATACGCAGTATTTT.

The chain recombines TRBV29-1 with TRBJ2-1, with 10 bases fitting TRBD2. This CDR3 region has 19 residues. CDR1 is SQVTM, CDR2 ANQGSEA, per germline. V lost 5 bases, J lost 0 bases, and 16 bases stayed unmatched. In DNA, the CDR3 is TGCAGCGTTCGACGGTCCGTAGCGGGGGGCCTGAGCTCCTACAATGAGCAGTTCTTC. Translated, it gives CSVRRSVAGGLSSYNEQFF.

The chain recombines TRBV5-8 with TRBJ1-4; 11 nucleotides align to TRBD1. Germline trimming cut 4 bases from V and 8 bases from J; bases unmatched to any gene: 7. The CDR3 extends over 15 amino acids. The V gene's germline CDR1 is SGHTS and CDR2 YDEGEE. In nucleotides, the CDR3 is TGTGCCAGCAGCGAACCGGGACAGGGGGTGGAAAAACTGTTTTTT. Amino acids: CASSEPGQGVEKLFF.

Details on this clone: This sample also contains other DNA sequences that code for the same CDR3. The rearrangement links TRBV27 to TRBJ1-4; D possibly corresponds to TRBD1 (5 bases). The germline gives CDR1 MNHEY, CDR2 SMNVEV (reference sequence). V was shortened by 6 bases and J by 0 bases, with 8 bases between the two germline ends. The CDR3 contains 14 residues. CDR3 nucleotide sequence: TGTGCCAGCAGAGGGACTGCAACTAATGAAAAACTGTTTTTT. This translates into CASRGTATNEKLFF.

This clone appeared a single time. This rearrangement joins TRBV3-1 (or the pseudogene TRBV3-2) to TRBJ2-2; 8 nucleotides match TRBD2. CDR3 length equals 16 residues. Losses at the gene ends were 8 bases for V and 2 bases for J; bases not matched to a gene: 10. Germline V gene data show CDR1 as LGHDT and CDR2 as YNNKEL (reference sequence). The CDR3 DNA reads TGTGCCAGCCGGAGGGCCACTAGCGGTAACACCGGGGAGCTGTTTTTT. It is translated as CASRRATSGNTGELFF.

The chain couples TRBV5-1 to TRBJ1-1, with D uncertain. V lost 5 bases to trimming and J lost 4 bases, with 12 bases between them. Germline V CDR1 and CDR2: SGHRS, YFSETQ. The CDR3 totals 13 residues. CDR3: CASRVTLGTEAFF. As DNA, the CDR3 is TGCGCCAGCAGGGTGACATTAGGCACTGAAGCTTTCTTT. The full variable domain, in which reference TRBV5-1 and TRBJ1-1 provide the parts outside the CDR3, is KAGVTQTPRYLIKTRGQQVTLSCSPISGHRSVSWYQQTPGQGLQFLFEYFSETQRNKGNFPGRFSGRQFSNSRSEMNVSTLELGDSALYLCASRVTLGTEAFFGQGTRLTVV.

The gene calls are TRBV19 and TRBJ2-5; TRBD1 might be the D (5 bases). The CDR3 is 15 residues long. Trimming left V 3 bases short and J 4 bases short, with 15 bases between. Germline CDR1 reads LNHDA; CDR2 reads SQIVND (reference sequence). Here the CDR3 reads CASSIRELGRETQYF. The CDR3 coding sequence is TGTGCCAGTAGTATCAGGGAATTAGGCCGAGAGACCCAGTACTTC. Using reference TRBV19 and TRBJ2-5 for the parts outside the CDR3, the full variable domain is DGGITQSPKYLFRKEGQNVTLSCEQNLNHDAMYWYRQDPGQGLRLIYYSQIVNDFQKGDIAEGYSVSREKKESFPLTVTSAQKNPTAFYLCASSIRELGRETQYFGPGTRLLVL.

V and J are TRBV19 and TRBJ1-4; 7 nucleotides align to TRBD1. This CDR3 is 13 amino acids long. J was trimmed by 7 bases and V by 4 bases; bases with no gene match: 3. Germline V gene sequence: CDR1 LNHDA, CDR2 SQIVND (reference sequence). The CDR3 here is CASSSRDSEKLFF. CDR3 bases: TGTGCCAGTAGTAGCCGGGACAGTGAAAAACTGTTTTTT.

The chain links TRBV5-3 to TRBJ2-5; 9 bases agree with TRBD1. TRBV5-3 counts as an open reading frame of uncertain function. The V segment lost 4 bases and the J segment 5 bases; nucleotides outside the gene matches: 9. This CDR3 region has 15 residues. The CDR3: CARSKGQGTEETQYF. The CDR3 bases are TGTGCCAGAAGCAAAGGACAGGGGACTGAGGAGACCCAGTACTTC.

V usage is TRBV21-1 and J usage is TRBJ2-7; TRBD2 is the table's D call, not checked against the DNA. TRBV21-1 is a pseudogene segment. This CDR3 spans 11 amino acids. This CDR3 is CASSRSYEQYF. CDR3 nucleotide sequence: TGTGCCAGCAGCCGGTCCTACGAGCAGTACTTC.

The V and J genes are TRBV9 and TRBJ2-6, with D unclear. Germline-derived CDR1 and CDR2 are SGDLS and YYNGEE. The CDR3 extends over 17 amino acids. The V end lost 3 bases, the J end lost 0 bases, and 13 bases lay between the germline ends. CDR3: CASSAHLEVSGANVLTF. The CDR3 nucleotides are TGTGCCAGCAGCGCCCACCTAGAGGTCTCTGGGGCCAACGTCCTGACTTTC.

The J gene is TRBJ2-2, the V gene TRBV11-2, with 10 bases aligning to TRBD2. The germline CDR1 and CDR2 sequences are SGHAT and FQNNGV. CDR3 length: 15 amino acids. The ends lost 5 bases at V and 2 bases at J; junction bases unmatched: 2. CDR3 loop: CASSRTSGNTGELFF. In DNA, the CDR3 is TGTGCCAGCAGCCGGACTAGCGGAAACACCGGGGAGCTGTTTTTT.

This clone came up many times. The gene calls are TRBV7-9 and TRBJ2-1; D remains unclear. V was cut by 2 bases and J by 8 bases, with 13 bases left in between. From germline, CDR1 is SEHNR and CDR2 FQNEAQ (reference sequence). The CDR3 has 14 amino acids. CDR3 protein: CASSLNLLFHEQFF. DNA for the CDR3: TGTGCCAGCAGCTTAAACCTACTTTTCCATGAGCAGTTCTTC.

This chain connects TRBV6-5 to TRBJ2-7; 9 bases agree with TRBD1. This CDR3 is built from 16 residues. J was trimmed by 7 bases and V by 1 base; bases with no gene match: 11. Germline-derived CDR1 and CDR2 are MNHEY and SVGAGI. This CDR3 reads CASSYWTGDKSREQYF. The CDR3 DNA follows: TGTGCCAGCAGTTACTGGACAGGGGATAAGTCTAGGGAGCAGTACTTC.